This entry lists 30 T cell receptor beta chains sequenced from one sample in a study of T cell responses to AZD1222 COVID-19 vaccine. Only in-frame clones appear in the TCRdb table, and some are missing; sequencing was by immunoSEQ multiplex PCR. Of fewer than 110,000 clones detected, about 85% appear once; the ten largest clones hold about 5%. Sequenced here: peripheral blood, sampled 28 days after the second AZD1222 dose. The receptors here all came from an adult who received the AZD1222 COVID-19 vaccine.

The chain has TRBV5-6 and TRBJ2-3, with 9 bases identical to TRBD2. V shed 4 bases, J shed 0 bases, and the junction held 12 bases outside the gene matches. CDR3 length equals 18 residues. Germline CDR1 is SGHDT and CDR2 is YYEEEE. The CDR3 region is CASSLTRAGGTSTDTQYF. As DNA, the CDR3 is TGTGCCAGCAGCCTAACCCGAGCGGGGGGAACTAGCACAGATACGCAGTATTTT. Filled out from reference TRBV5-6 and TRBJ2-3, the complete variable domain reads DAGVTQSPTHLIKTRGQQVTLRCSPKSGHDTVSWYQQALGQGPQFIFQYYEEEERQRGNFPDRFSGHQFPNYSSELNVNALLLGDSALYLCASSLTRAGGTSTDTQYFGPGTRLTVL.

This chain links TRBV18 with TRBJ2-5, with no clear D. Germline CDR1 KGHSH, CDR2 LQKENI. V was trimmed by 0 bases and J by 1 base, leaving 9 bases between them. The length of the CDR3 is 15 residues. The CDR3 DNA reads TGTGCCAGCTCACCACCGGGGATTCCCCAAGAGACCCAGTACTTC. Its protein is CASSPPGIPQETQYF.

The chain employs TRBV2 and TRBJ2-1; tentative D call: TRBD2 (5 bases). Germline values: CDR1 SNHLY, CDR2 FYNNEI. The CDR3 spans 15 residues. V was shortened by 7 bases and J by 7 bases, with 20 bases between the two germline ends. The CDR3 DNA reads as TGTGCCAGCATTTTAGACGGGGTCACGAGGAATGAGCAGTTCTTC. The encoded protein is CASILDGVTRNEQFF.

Notes on this clone: Other nucleotide sequences from this sample produce the same CDR3. This chain links TRBV6-1 with TRBJ1-4; D perhaps matches TRBD1 (5 bases). Trimming removed 1 base at V and 5 bases at J, with 11 bases between. The CDR3 is 15 residues long. Per germline, CDR1 MNHNS and CDR2 SASEGT. CDR3 nucleotide sequence: TGTGCCAGCAGTGAAGTGGGGACGCTGAATGAAAAACTGTTTTTT. It codes for CASSEVGTLNEKLFF.

The CDR3 DNA sequence: TGTGCCAGCAGCCAAGAACAGGGCTTTGGGAACGAGCAGTACTTC. The encoded protein is CASSQEQGFGNEQYF. The V and J genes are TRBV14 and TRBJ2-7; TRBD1 is a possible D gene (6 bases). Germline V gene lookup returns CDR1 SGHDN and CDR2 FVKESK. With 0 bases removed from V and 5 bases from J, the gap between germline ends came to 14 bases. CDR3 size: 15 residues.

V usage is TRBV30 and J usage is TRBJ1-2; 10 bases line up with TRBD1. J lost 7 bases, V lost 3 bases, and 5 bases had no gene match. Germline V gene lookup returns CDR1 GTSNPN and CDR2 SVGIG (reference sequence). CDR3 size: 13 residues. The DNA for the CDR3 is TGTGCCTGGAGGGGGACAGGGGCAGGTGGCTACACCTTC. Translating it yields CAWRGTGAGGYTF.

The J gene is TRBJ2-7, the V gene TRBV28; 7 bases fit TRBD1. The V segment lost 6 bases and the J segment 2 bases; nucleotides outside the gene matches: 10. Germline loops: CDR1 MDHEN, CDR2 SYDVKM. CDR3 length: 15 residues. The CDR3 region has the DNA TGTGCCAGCAGGATTTGGACAGGCAAGACCTACGAGCAGTACTTC. This encodes CASRIWTGKTYEQYF.

The CDR3 sequence is CASSSGGVTYEQYF. CDR3 nucleotide sequence: TGTGCCAGCAGCTCCGGGGGCGTAACCTACGAGCAGTACTTC. The chain recombines TRBV5-4 with TRBJ2-7, with D possibly called TRBD1 or TRBD2 (6 bases each). Trimming removed 3 bases at V and 2 bases at J, with 12 bases between. This CDR3 contains 14 residues. The germline V gene encodes CDR1 SGHNT and CDR2 YYREEE (reference sequence).

The chain links TRBV28 to TRBJ1-3; tentatively, D is TRBD1 (5 bases). V dropped 2 bases and J dropped 4 bases, with 15 bases sitting between them. The CDR3 is 16 residues long. CDR1 MDHEN and CDR2 SYDVKM come from the germline V gene. CDR3 protein: CASSLGGVSTGNTIYF. CDR3 DNA: TGTGCCAGCAGTTTAGGGGGAGTGAGCACCGGAAACACCATATATTTT.

The V call is TRBV11-2, the J call TRBJ1-3, with D maybe TRBD1 (6 bases). Germline lookup yields CDR1 SGHAT and CDR2 FQNNGV. V was shortened by 4 bases and J by 3 bases, with 19 bases between the two germline ends. The CDR3 runs 17 residues. The CDR3 bases are TGTGCCAGCAGCTGGGCCCGGGGGGGGCTGTTTGGAAACACCATATATTTT. It is translated as CASSWARGGLFGNTIYF.

The chain is built from TRBV28 and TRBJ1-1; D unresolved. The CDR3 extends over 13 amino acids. The V gene lost 4 bases and the J gene lost 3 bases, with 9 bases spanning the gap. CDR1 and CDR2 (germline): MDHEN, SYDVKM. The DNA of the CDR3 is TGTGCCAGCAGTTACAGAGGGTACACTGAAGCTTTCTTT. As protein: CASSYRGYTEAFF.

V is TRBV15 and J is TRBJ2-3; no reliable D call. V lost 0 bases to trimming and J lost 1 base, with 14 bases between them. Germline V gene lookup returns CDR1 LNHNV and CDR2 YYDKDF (reference sequence). The CDR3 extends over 17 amino acids. The CDR3, as DNA: TGTGCCACCAGCAGAGATTTGAAGGAGCTTCGCACAGATACGCAGTATTTT. Translation: CATSRDLKELRTDTQYF.

The rearrangement uses TRBV29-1 and TRBJ2-7; D not certain. There are 11 residues in the CDR3. Trimming pared 6 bases from V and 6 bases from J, leaving 12 bases between. Germline V gene sequence: CDR1 SQVTM, CDR2 ANQGSEA. CDR3 DNA: TGCAGCGTCGGAGAGGCAGCCGAGCAGTACTTC. Protein sequence: CSVGEAAEQYF.

This sequence joins TRBV6-2 or TRBV6-3 and TRBJ2-7, with a weak D call TRBD1 (6 bases). The germline V gene has CDR1 MNHEY and CDR2 SVGEGT. This CDR3 has 15 residues. Deletions cut 0 bases from V and 5 bases from J, with 14 bases between. The CDR3 DNA reads TGTGCCAGCAGTTACTCCCGGACAGCTACGGACGAGCAGTACTTC. Residues: CASSYSRTATDEQYF.

This chain joins TRBV6-5 and TRBJ1-5; D gene uncertain. This CDR3 comprises 14 residues. The V gene lost 5 bases and the J gene lost 0 bases, with 8 bases spanning the gap. CDR1 and CDR2 from the germline V gene are MNHEY and SVGAGI. The CDR3 DNA reads TGTGCCAGCAGTAGCCGGTATAGCAATCAGCCCCAGCATTTT. Its translation is CASSSRYSNQPQHF.

The CDR3 DNA sequence: TGTGCCAGCAGAGGAGCTACAACATACGAGCAGTACTTC. Amino acid sequence: CASRGATTYEQYF. The chain employs TRBV6-5 and TRBJ2-7; no firm D call. The CDR3 runs to 13 residues. Germline V gene data show CDR1 as MNHEY and CDR2 as SVGAGI. V was clipped by 6 bases and J by 4 bases, with 13 bases between them.

This clone appeared a single time. The chain has TRBV10-3 and TRBJ2-7, with 8 bases that match TRBD2. In germline, CDR1 is ENHRY, CDR2 SYGVKD. Trimming at V came to 8 bases and at J to 5 bases, leaving 8 bases not matched to a gene. This CDR3 is built from 13 residues. The CDR3 DNA reads TGTGCCATCGCCGGGAGGGAGGGCGACGAGCAGTACTTC. Encoded protein: CAIAGREGDEQYF.

The V and J genes are TRBV7-2 and TRBJ2-7; no reliable D call. CDR1 SGHTA and CDR2 FQGNSA come from the germline V gene. Trimming removed 7 bases from V and 6 bases from J, with 16 bases in between. The length of the CDR3 is 13 residues. CDR3 in DNA: TGTGCCAGCACCTCACGGGCAGTCAGCGAGCAGTACTTC. Translation gives CASTSRAVSEQYF.

The chain has TRBV7-9 and TRBJ1-6; D may be TRBD1 (5 bases). Looked up from germline, CDR1 is SEHNR and CDR2 is FQNEAQ (reference sequence). V shed 4 bases and J shed 10 bases, with 11 bases lying between them. The CDR3 is 13 residues long. CDR3 region: CASSSEGASPLHF. The CDR3 DNA reads as TGTGCCAGCAGCTCAGAAGGGGCATCACCCCTCCACTTT.

V is TRBV12-3 or TRBV12-4 and J is TRBJ1-2; maybe TRBD1 (6 bases). This CDR3 spans 13 amino acids. With 6 bases removed from V and 0 bases from J, the gap between germline ends came to 8 bases. In DNA form, the CDR3 reads TGTGCCAGCAGGACAGGAGCTAACTATGGCTACACCTTC. This sequence encodes CASRTGANYGYTF.

This rearrangement joins TRBV6-2 or TRBV6-3 to TRBJ2-7; 9 nucleotides match TRBD1. The germline CDR1 and CDR2 sequences are MNHEY and SVGEGT. With 5 bases clipped from V and 2 bases from J, the junction kept 10 bases outside the gene matches. The CDR3 is 16 residues long. Here the CDR3 reads CASSPSPGQGTYEQYF. The CDR3 bases are TGTGCCAGCAGTCCCTCCCCGGGACAGGGAACCTACGAGCAGTACTTC.

The CDR3 sequence: CASSLAQGEAGELFF. CDR3 nucleotide sequence: TGTGCCAGCAGCTTAGCGCAGGGCGAGGCCGGGGAGCTGTTTTTT. This chain links TRBV7-8 with TRBJ2-2; maybe TRBD1 (5 bases). This CDR3 region has 15 residues. Germline V gene lookup returns CDR1 SGHVS and CDR2 FQNEAQ. V was shortened by 0 bases and J by 6 bases, with 11 bases between the two germline ends. The full variable domain, its missing parts supplied by reference TRBV7-8 and TRBJ2-2, is GAGVSQSPRYKVAKRGQDVALRCDPISGHVSLFWYQQALGQGPEFLTYFQNEAQLDKSGLPSDRFFAERPEGSVSTLKIQRTQQEDSAVYLCASSLAQGEAGELFFGEGSRLTVL.

This clone occurred once. CDR3 region: CASSSTENYGYTF. CDR3 bases: TGTGCCAGCAGTTCGACGGAGAACTATGGCTACACCTTC. The chain uses TRBV6-2 or TRBV6-3 and TRBJ1-2; D gene unclear. CDR1 and CDR2 (germline): MNHEY, SVGEGT. CDR3 length: 13 residues. V lost 4 bases to trimming and J lost 2 bases, with 8 bases between them.

The chain joins TRBV30 to TRBJ2-7; either TRBD1 or TRBD2 may fit D (6 bases each). Trimming took 2 bases from V and 7 from J, leaving 15 bases between them. Germline V gives CDR1 GTSNPN, CDR2 SVGIG (reference sequence). The CDR3 has 13 residues. Here the CDR3 reads CAWSLSGAGEQYF. CDR3 bases: TGTGCCTGGAGTCTTTCGGGGGCGGGTGAGCAGTACTTC. Full variable domain (outside the CDR3, taken from reference TRBV30 and TRBJ2-7): SQTIHQWPATLVQPVGSPLSLECTVEGTSNPNLYWYRQAAGRGLQLLFYSVGIGQISSEVPQNLSASRPQDRQFILSSKKLLLSDSGFYLCAWSLSGAGEQYFGPGTRLTVT.

This chain uses TRBV3-1 (or the pseudogene TRBV3-2) with TRBJ1-4; tentatively, D is TRBD1 (6 bases). The CDR3 consists of 15 residues. V lost 1 base and J lost 8, with 14 bases in between. Germline lookup yields CDR1 LGHDT and CDR2 YNNKEL (reference sequence). The CDR3 bases are TGTGCCAGCAGCCAAGGAACAGGGTTGGCCGAAAAACTGTTTTTT. Encoded protein: CASSQGTGLAEKLFF.

V usage is TRBV6-5 and J usage is TRBJ2-7, with TRBD2 matching 7 bases. Germline V gives CDR1 MNHEY, CDR2 SVGAGI. The CDR3 consists of 15 residues. V was pared by 6 bases and J by 2 bases, with 10 bases of the junction left unmatched. The CDR3 sequence: CASSGAGVGPYEQYF. CDR3 nucleotide sequence: TGTGCCAGCAGCGGGGCGGGAGTGGGGCCCTACGAGCAGTACTTC.

V usage is TRBV2 and J usage is TRBJ1-2, with TRBD1 matching 8 bases. This CDR3 is built from 15 residues. J gave up 7 bases and V 8 bases, and 15 bases lay outside the gene matches. Germline lookup yields CDR1 SNHLY and CDR2 FYNNEI. The CDR3 spells CASAEIGQGQGGYTF. DNA of the CDR3: TGTGCCAGCGCGGAGATAGGACAGGGCCAGGGTGGCTACACCTTC.

This clone was picked up one time. This chain joins TRBV6-5 and TRBJ1-1, with a weak D call TRBD1 (6 bases). Germline V CDR1 and CDR2: MNHEY, SVGAGI. V was shortened by 6 bases and J by 3 bases, with 17 bases between the two germline ends. CDR3 size: 15 residues. The CDR3 loop is CASRRTGIRDTEAFF. The CDR3 nucleotides read TGTGCCAGCAGAAGAACAGGGATCAGGGACACTGAAGCTTTCTTT.

The chain combines TRBV4-2 with TRBJ1-2; D may be TRBD1 (5 bases). This CDR3 is 16 amino acids long. The V gene's germline CDR1 is LGHNA and CDR2 YNFKEQ. V lost 0 bases and J lost 2, with 13 bases in between. The CDR3 region has the DNA TGTGCCAGCAGCCAAGATTGGGAGGGGTTAAACTATGGCTACACCTTC. It specifies CASSQDWEGLNYGYTF.

The V and J genes are TRBV5-6 and TRBJ1-2; 9 bases map to TRBD1. CDR3 length: 13 residues. Germline CDR1 reads SGHDT; CDR2 reads YYEEEE. The V and J ends lost 3 bases and 12 bases, in that order; junction bases with no gene match: 9. DNA of the CDR3: TGTGCCAGCAGCTCTAGACAGGGGGTACGGCACACCTTC. Amino acids: CASSSRQGVRHTF. The full variable domain, in which reference TRBV5-6 and TRBJ1-2 provide the parts outside the CDR3, is DAGVTQSPTHLIKTRGQQVTLRCSPKSGHDTVSWYQQALGQGPQFIFQYYEEEERQRGNFPDRFSGHQFPNYSSELNVNALLLGDSALYLCASSSRQGVRHTFGSGTRLTVV.